These 20 T cell receptor beta chains share one sample of origin, sequenced in a study of OX40 agonist ivuxolimab in advanced cancers. Method: immunoSEQ multiplex PCR; TCRdb's copy keeps in-frame clones and lacks some. Among 20,000 to 30,000 clones listed, 83% were seen once. Here the sequenced sample was CD4+ or CD8+ T cells sorted from blood, taken in a trial of the OX40 agonist ivuxolimab. The receptors were gathered from an adult with an advanced solid tumor such as melanoma, head and neck, liver or kidney cancer.

This clone appeared a single time. The chain is built from TRBV27 and TRBJ2-7; 7 bases map to TRBD1. J lost 1 base, V lost 5 bases, and 5 bases had no gene match. This CDR3 spans 14 amino acids. Germline V gene data show CDR1 as MNHEY and CDR2 as SMNVEV (reference sequence). DNA of the CDR3: TGTGCCAGCAGTCTTGGCAGGGGGTCCTACGAGCAGTACTTC. It yields the protein CASSLGRGSYEQYF.

This rearrangement joins TRBV5-4 to TRBJ1-1; D gene uncertain. V lost 1 base and J lost 2, with 6 bases in between. This CDR3 spans 13 amino acids. Per germline, CDR1 SGHNT and CDR2 YYREEE (reference sequence). CDR3 sequence reads: CASSLTVNTEAFF. As DNA, the CDR3 is TGTGCCAGCAGCTTGACCGTTAACACTGAAGCTTTCTTT.

The V call is TRBV12-5, the J call TRBJ2-5; weak D call: TRBD1 (6 bases). V lost 5 bases to trimming and J lost 1 base, with 14 bases between them. This CDR3 comprises 15 residues. The V gene's germline CDR1 is LGHNT and CDR2 FRNRAP. The CDR3 coding sequence is TGTGCTAGTGGTCCCTCGACAGGCCTCCAAGAGACCCAGTACTTC. Amino acids: CASGPSTGLQETQYF.

The CDR3 is CASSIEGRGNNEQFF. As DNA, the CDR3 is TGTGCCAGTAGTATAGAAGGCAGGGGGAACAATGAGCAGTTCTTC. The chain carries TRBV19 and TRBJ2-1; TRBD1 matches at 7 bases. V was pared by 0 bases and J by 5 bases, with 4 bases of the junction left unmatched. Germline V gene sequence: CDR1 LNHDA, CDR2 SQIVND (reference sequence). There are 15 residues in the CDR3.

J is TRBJ2-7 and V is TRBV5-1, with TRBD1 matching 8 bases. The CDR3 spans 15 residues. Germline-derived CDR1 and CDR2 are SGHRS and YFSETQ. The junction had 13 bases not matched to a gene; V was cut back by 7 bases and J by 4 bases. The CDR3 here is CASRREAGGIYEQYF. Written as DNA, the CDR3 is TGCGCCAGCCGTCGAGAGGCAGGGGGCATTTACGAGCAGTACTTC.

The V gene is TRBV4-3, the J gene TRBJ2-7; either TRBD1 or TRBD2 may fit D (5 bases each). In germline, CDR1 is LGHNA, CDR2 YSLEER. CDR3 length: 15 amino acids. V was cut by 1 base and J by 0 bases, with 10 bases left in between. CDR3 coding DNA: TGCGCCAGCAGCCAAGCAGGGAGTCCCTCCTACGAGCAGTACTTC. Translation: CASSQAGSPSYEQYF.

The chain links TRBV7-9 to TRBJ1-3; D is ambiguous. V shed 5 bases and J shed 0 bases, with 8 bases lying between them. CDR1 and CDR2 from the germline V gene are SEHNR and FQNEAQ (reference sequence). The CDR3 consists of 14 residues. CDR3 sequence reads: CASSRGSSGNTIYF. The CDR3 DNA sequence: TGTGCCAGCAGCAGAGGGAGCTCTGGAAACACCATATATTTT.

The V and J genes are TRBV7-6 and TRBJ2-7; 8 positions agree with TRBD2. CDR3 length: 15 residues. CDR1 and CDR2 from the germline V gene are SGHVS and FNYEAQ. With V trimmed by 5 bases and J by 0 bases, 6 bases remained unmatched. This CDR3 reads CASSGAGAYSYEQYF. CDR3 coding DNA: TGTGCCAGCAGCGGAGCGGGGGCCTACTCCTACGAGCAGTACTTC.

The rearrangement links TRBV4-3 to TRBJ1-1; 7 bases map to TRBD1. This CDR3 region has 12 residues. From germline, CDR1 is LGHNA and CDR2 YSLEER. The V segment lost 1 base and the J segment 7 bases; nucleotides outside the gene matches: 0. CDR3 sequence reads: CASSQGQGEAFF. CDR3 nucleotide sequence: TGCGCCAGCAGCCAAGGACAGGGTGAAGCTTTCTTT.

V is TRBV7-9 and J is TRBJ1-4; D remains ambiguous. V lost 4 bases and J 5 bases, leaving 2 bases between the germline ends. Germline CDR1 reads SEHNR; CDR2 reads FQNEAQ (reference sequence). The CDR3 totals 11 residues. CDR3: CASSWNEKLFF. CDR3 in DNA: TGTGCCAGCAGCTGGAATGAAAAACTGTTTTTT.

V gene TRBV9 combines with J gene TRBJ2-7; 9 positions agree with TRBD2. This CDR3 has 13 residues. From germline, CDR1 is SGDLS and CDR2 YYNGEE. Germline trimming cut 2 bases from V and 4 bases from J; bases unmatched to any gene: 1. The CDR3: CASSVSGGYEQYF. CDR3 bases: TGTGCCAGCAGCGTTAGCGGGGGTTACGAGCAGTACTTC.

This chain links TRBV5-6 with TRBJ2-5, with D possibly TRBD2 on 6 matching bases. CDR1 is SGHDT and CDR2 is YYEEEE in the germline V gene. The V end lost 1 base, the J end lost 1 base, and 14 bases lay between the germline ends. This CDR3 has 16 amino acids. The CDR3 spells CASSLRSGLLQETQYF. Written as DNA, the CDR3 is TGTGCCAGCAGCTTGAGAAGCGGGCTACTCCAAGAGACCCAGTACTTC.

The chain recombines TRBV5-1 with TRBJ2-7; TRBD2 is a possible D gene (5 bases). The V gene's germline CDR1 is SGHRS and CDR2 YFSETQ. V was cut by 0 bases and J by 1 base, with 8 bases left in between. There are 14 residues in the CDR3. The CDR3 loop is CASSLGGGSYEQYF. In nucleotides, the CDR3 is TGCGCCAGCAGCTTGGGTGGAGGATCCTACGAGCAGTACTTC.

CDR3 in amino acids: CASSRVLAKNIQYF. CDR3 nucleotides: TGTGCCAGCAGTCGGGTTCTAGCCAAAAACATTCAGTACTTC. The chain couples TRBV27 to TRBJ2-4; no definite D call. The V gene lost 5 bases and the J gene lost 0 bases, with 8 bases spanning the gap. The CDR3 is made up of 14 amino acids. Looked up from germline, CDR1 is MNHEY and CDR2 is SMNVEV (reference sequence).

The chain is built from TRBV6-4 and TRBJ1-5, with D tentatively TRBD1 (6 bases). V lost 2 bases, J lost 3 bases, and 8 bases lay in between. The CDR3 length is 14 residues. Germline V gene lookup returns CDR1 MRHNA and CDR2 SNTAGT. The CDR3 region is CASSDTGHNQPQHF. The DNA of the CDR3 is TGTGCCAGCAGTGACACAGGGCACAATCAGCCCCAGCATTTT.

CDR3 sequence reads: CASSSSEAFF. CDR3 nucleotides: TGTGCCAGCAGTAGCAGTGAAGCTTTCTTT. The chain links TRBV6-6 to TRBJ1-1; D is undetermined. Trimming pared 5 bases from V and 7 bases from J, leaving 5 bases between. The CDR3 loop spans 10 amino acids. The V gene's germline CDR1 is MNHNY and CDR2 SVGAGI (reference sequence).

This clone was seen more than once but under ten times. The rearrangement uses TRBV15 and TRBJ2-7; D possibly matches TRBD1 or TRBD2 (5 bases each). From germline, CDR1 is LNHNV and CDR2 YYDKDF (reference sequence). The CDR3 runs 17 residues. Deletions cut 5 bases from V and 7 bases from J, with 27 bases between. The chain's CDR3 is CATSARGAFLPGGEQYF. The CDR3 bases are TGTGCCACCAGCGCCCGGGGCGCGTTTCTCCCCGGTGGTGAGCAGTACTTC.

The chain links TRBV12-5 to TRBJ1-2; D ambiguous. V lost 3 bases to trimming and J lost 5 bases, with 10 bases between them. CDR3 length: 13 amino acids. Germline assignment: CDR1 LGHNT and CDR2 FRNRAP. CDR3 region: CASGFGSMYGYTF. CDR3 nucleotide sequence: TGTGCTAGTGGTTTCGGCAGCATGTATGGCTACACCTTC.

This clone was recorded only once. The rearrangement links TRBV7-9 to TRBJ1-1; TRBD1 agrees at 8 bases. CDR3 size: 14 residues. Germline values: CDR1 SEHNR, CDR2 FQNEAQ (reference sequence). The junction had 3 bases not matched to a gene; V was cut back by 5 bases and J by 1 base. DNA of the CDR3: TGTGCCAGCAGCCCGGGACAGGCGAACACTGAAGCTTTCTTT. This gives the protein CASSPGQANTEAFF.

V gene TRBV4-1 combines with J gene TRBJ2-7; the D is unclear. CDR1 is MGHRA and CDR2 is YSYEKL in the germline V gene. The CDR3 sequence is 13 residues long. V lost 0 bases and J lost 7, with 10 bases in between. The CDR3 coding sequence is TGCGCCAGCAGCCAAGATCCTGGCCTGGAGCAGTACTTC. As protein: CASSQDPGLEQYF.